This record looks at one T cell receptor beta chain sequence and its context. Its antigen is undetermined. TCRdb analysed the 5' RACE reads with MiXCR anew, one entry per CDR3 protein. There are some 2,600 distinct CDR3 sequences in the sample; 15% to 17% occur only once, and 6% to 8% lies in the top ten. Time point given: sample taken at primary tumor resection. The donor population consisted of 72 patients with untreated, early-stage non-small cell lung cancer. No cells were sorted before sequencing. The whole RNA sequenced was extracted from tumor, nontumor lung or frozen PBMC. This specimen belongs to a study of spatial heterogeneity in lung cancer. Looking at the study overall: Alpha-chain sequences were consistently detected less often than beta-chain sequences. For the average unique TCR and UMI combination, more than eight occurrences appeared in raw reads. Regarding the study as a whole: The number of expanded tumor alpha and beta chains correlated with mutation number.

The germline CDR1 and CDR2 sequences are SGHVS and FQNEAQ. Trimming shortened V by 4 bases and J by 8 bases, and 11 bases separated the two germline ends. The CDR3 loop spans 12 amino acids. The material was lung tumor tissue, obtained at surgery. The TCR comes from a female donor with early-stage non-small cell lung cancer. This chain links TRBV7-8 with TRBJ1-2; D uncertain. CDR3 in amino acids: CASSSHLEGYTF. The CDR3 nucleotides read TGTGCCAGCAGCTCCCATTTAGAAGGCTACACCTTC.